This T cell receptor beta chain derives from a study of CD8 T cells in Susac syndrome. The multiple sclerosis control group was made up of treatment-naive patients with stable or active relapsing-remitting disease. The CDR3 sequence is 14 residues long. V dropped 6 bases and J dropped 0 bases, with 12 bases sitting between them. Germline lookup yields CDR1 SQVTM and CDR2 ANQGSEA. RNA in amounts of roughly 0.5 to 1 ug was reverse transcribed with random hexamers. TCRdb passed the immunoSEQ multiplex PCR reads through MiXCR, listing each CDR3 protein once. The data hold about 200,000 distinct CDR3 sequences, with 90% to 95% observed a single time.

The sequencing input was CD4+ T cells from PBMCs. This TCR was recovered from a human donor with multiple sclerosis. This rearrangement joins TRBV29-1 to TRBJ1-5; D is possibly TRBD1 (6 bases). The CDR3 region has the DNA TGCAGCGTCGCTGGACAGAATAGCAATCAGCCCCAGCATTTT. Translating it yields CSVAGQNSNQPQHF.